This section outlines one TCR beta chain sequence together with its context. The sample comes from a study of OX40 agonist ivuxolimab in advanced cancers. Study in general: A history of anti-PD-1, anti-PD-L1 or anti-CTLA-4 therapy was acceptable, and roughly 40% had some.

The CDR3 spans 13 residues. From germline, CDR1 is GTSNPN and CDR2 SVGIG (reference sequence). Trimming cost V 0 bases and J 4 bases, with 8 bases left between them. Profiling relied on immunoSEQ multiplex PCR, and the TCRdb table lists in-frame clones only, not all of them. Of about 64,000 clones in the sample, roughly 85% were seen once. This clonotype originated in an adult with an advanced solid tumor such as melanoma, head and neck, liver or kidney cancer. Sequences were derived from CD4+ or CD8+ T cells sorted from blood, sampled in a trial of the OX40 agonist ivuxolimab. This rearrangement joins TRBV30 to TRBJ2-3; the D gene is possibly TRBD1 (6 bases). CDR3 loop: CAWSVGGPDTQYF. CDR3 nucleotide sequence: TGTGCCTGGAGTGTAGGGGGACCAGATACGCAGTATTTT.